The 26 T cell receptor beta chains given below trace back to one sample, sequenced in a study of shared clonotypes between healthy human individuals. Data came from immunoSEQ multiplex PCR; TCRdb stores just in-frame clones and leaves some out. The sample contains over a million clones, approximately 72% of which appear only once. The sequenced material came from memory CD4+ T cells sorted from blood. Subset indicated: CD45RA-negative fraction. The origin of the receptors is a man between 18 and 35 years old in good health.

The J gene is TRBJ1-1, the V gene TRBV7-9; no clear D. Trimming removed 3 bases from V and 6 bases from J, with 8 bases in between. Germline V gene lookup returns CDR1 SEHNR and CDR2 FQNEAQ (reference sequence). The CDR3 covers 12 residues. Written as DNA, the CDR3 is TGTGCCAGCAGCTTGAAGGGTTCTGAAGCTTTCTTT. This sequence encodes CASSLKGSEAFF.

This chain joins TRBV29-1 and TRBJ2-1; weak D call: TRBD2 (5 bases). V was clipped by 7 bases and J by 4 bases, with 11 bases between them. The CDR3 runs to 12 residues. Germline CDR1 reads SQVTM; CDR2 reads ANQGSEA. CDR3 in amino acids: CSGRAGYNEQFF. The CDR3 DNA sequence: TGCAGCGGGCGGGCCGGGTACAATGAGCAGTTCTTC.

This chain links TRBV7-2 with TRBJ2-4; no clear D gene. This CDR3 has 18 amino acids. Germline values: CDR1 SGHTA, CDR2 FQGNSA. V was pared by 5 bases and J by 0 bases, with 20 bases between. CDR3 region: CASSPRSTDSIAKNIQYF. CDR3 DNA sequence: TGTGCCAGCAGCCCCCGGTCCACGGATTCTATAGCCAAAAACATTCAGTACTTC. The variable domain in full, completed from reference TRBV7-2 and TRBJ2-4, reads GAGVSQSPSNKVTEKGKDVELRCDPISGHTALYWYRQSLGQGLEFLIYFQGNSAPDKSGLPSDRFSAERTGGSVSTLTIQRTQQEDSAVYLCASSPRSTDSIAKNIQYFGAGTRLSVL.

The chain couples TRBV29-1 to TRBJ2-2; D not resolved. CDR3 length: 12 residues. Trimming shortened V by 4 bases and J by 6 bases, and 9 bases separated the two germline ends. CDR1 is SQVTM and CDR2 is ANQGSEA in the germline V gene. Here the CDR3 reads CSVGRNSGELFF. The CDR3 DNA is TGCAGCGTTGGGAGAAACTCCGGGGAGCTGTTTTTT.

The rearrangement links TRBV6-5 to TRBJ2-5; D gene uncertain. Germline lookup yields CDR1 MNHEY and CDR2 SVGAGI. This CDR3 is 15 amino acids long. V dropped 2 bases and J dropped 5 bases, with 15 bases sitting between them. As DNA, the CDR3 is TGTGCCAGCAGTTACAATCTTTGGACCCGGGAGACCCAGTACTTC. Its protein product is CASSYNLWTRETQYF.

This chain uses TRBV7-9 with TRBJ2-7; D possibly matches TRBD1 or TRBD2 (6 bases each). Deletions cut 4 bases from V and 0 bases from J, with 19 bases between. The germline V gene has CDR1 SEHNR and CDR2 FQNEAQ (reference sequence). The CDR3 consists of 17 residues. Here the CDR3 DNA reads TGTGCCAGCAGCTCCCCCTTCGGGGGCCCCCACTCCTACGAGCAGTACTTC. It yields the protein CASSSPFGGPHSYEQYF.

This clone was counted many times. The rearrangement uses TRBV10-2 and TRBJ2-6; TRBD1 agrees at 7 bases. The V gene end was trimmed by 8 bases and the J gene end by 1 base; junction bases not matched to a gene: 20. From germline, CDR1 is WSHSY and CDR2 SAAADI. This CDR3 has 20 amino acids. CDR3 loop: CASRPQTGRLRQSGANVLTF. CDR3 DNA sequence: TGCGCCAGCCGACCGCAGACAGGGCGCCTTAGGCAGTCTGGGGCCAACGTCCTGACTTTC.

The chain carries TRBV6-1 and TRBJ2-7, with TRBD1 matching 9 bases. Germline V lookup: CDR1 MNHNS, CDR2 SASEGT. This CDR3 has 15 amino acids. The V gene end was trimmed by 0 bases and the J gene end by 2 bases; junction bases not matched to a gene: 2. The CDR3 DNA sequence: TGTGCCAGCAGTGAAGCGTGGGACAGGGCCTACGAGCAGTACTTC. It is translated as CASSEAWDRAYEQYF.

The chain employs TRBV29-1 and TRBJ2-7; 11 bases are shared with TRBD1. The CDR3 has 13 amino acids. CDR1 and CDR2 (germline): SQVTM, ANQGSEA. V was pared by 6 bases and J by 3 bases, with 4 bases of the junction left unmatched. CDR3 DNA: TGCAGCGTCCGGACAGGGGGCCACTACGAGCAGTACTTC. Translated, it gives CSVRTGGHYEQYF.

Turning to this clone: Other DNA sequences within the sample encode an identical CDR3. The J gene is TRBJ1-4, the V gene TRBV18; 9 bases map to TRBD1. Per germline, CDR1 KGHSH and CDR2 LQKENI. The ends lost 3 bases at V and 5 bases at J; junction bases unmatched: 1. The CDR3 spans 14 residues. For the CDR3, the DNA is TGTGCCAGCTCACCGGGGACAGGGAATGAAAAACTGTTTTTT. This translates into CASSPGTGNEKLFF. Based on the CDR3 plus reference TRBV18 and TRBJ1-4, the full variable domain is NAGVMQNPRHLVRRRGQEARLRCSPMKGHSHVYWYRQLPEEGLKFMVYLQKENIIDESGMPKERFSAEFPKEGPSILRIQQVVRGDSAAYFCASSPGTGNEKLFFGSGTQLSVL.

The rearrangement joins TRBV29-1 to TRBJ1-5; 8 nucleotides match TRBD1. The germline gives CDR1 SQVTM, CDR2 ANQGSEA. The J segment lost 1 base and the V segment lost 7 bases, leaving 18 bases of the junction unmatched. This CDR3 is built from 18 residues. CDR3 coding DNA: TGCAGCGACCCCTCGTTGGGCAGGGGGCGAGACAGCAATCAGCCCCAGCATTTT. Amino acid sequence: CSDPSLGRGRDSNQPQHF.

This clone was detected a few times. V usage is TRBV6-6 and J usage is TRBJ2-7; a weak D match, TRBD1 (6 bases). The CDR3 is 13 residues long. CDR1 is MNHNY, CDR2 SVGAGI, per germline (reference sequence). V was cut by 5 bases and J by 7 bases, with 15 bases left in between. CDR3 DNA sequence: TGTGCCAGCAGTCTAACAGGGTTCGGGGAGCAGTACTTC. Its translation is CASSLTGFGEQYF.

The CDR3 nucleotides are TGTGCCTGGAGGGACGGGGGGTACACTGAAGCTTTCTTT. It encodes CAWRDGGYTEAFF. This rearrangement joins TRBV30 to TRBJ1-1, with D perhaps TRBD1 (5 bases). The CDR3 has 13 residues. The V and J ends lost 3 bases and 3 bases respectively, with 11 bases between them. CDR1 is GTSNPN and CDR2 is SVGIG in the germline V gene (reference sequence).

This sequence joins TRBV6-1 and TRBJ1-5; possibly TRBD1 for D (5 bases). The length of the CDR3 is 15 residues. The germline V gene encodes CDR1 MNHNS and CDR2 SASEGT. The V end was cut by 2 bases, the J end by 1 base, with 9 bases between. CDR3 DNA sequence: TGTGCCAGCAGTGAAATTTGGGGGAGCAATCAGCCCCAGCATTTT. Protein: CASSEIWGSNQPQHF.

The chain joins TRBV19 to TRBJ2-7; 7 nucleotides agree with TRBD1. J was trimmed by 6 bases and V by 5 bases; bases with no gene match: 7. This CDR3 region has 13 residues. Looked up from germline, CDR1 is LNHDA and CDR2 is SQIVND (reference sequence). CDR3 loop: CASSGIQGTEQYF. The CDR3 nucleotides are TGTGCCAGTAGTGGAATACAGGGGACCGAGCAGTACTTC.

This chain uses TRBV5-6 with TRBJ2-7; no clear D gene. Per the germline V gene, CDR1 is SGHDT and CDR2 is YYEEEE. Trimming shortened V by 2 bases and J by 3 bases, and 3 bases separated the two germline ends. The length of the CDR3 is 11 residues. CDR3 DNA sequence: TGTGCCAGCAGCTTTCACTACGAGCAGTACTTC. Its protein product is CASSFHYEQYF.

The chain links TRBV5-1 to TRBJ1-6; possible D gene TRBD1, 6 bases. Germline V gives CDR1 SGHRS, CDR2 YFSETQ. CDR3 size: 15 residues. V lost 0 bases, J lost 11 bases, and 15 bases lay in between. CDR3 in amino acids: CASSLGEQGRAPLHF. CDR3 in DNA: TGCGCCAGCAGCTTGGGAGAACAGGGAAGGGCACCCCTCCACTTT.

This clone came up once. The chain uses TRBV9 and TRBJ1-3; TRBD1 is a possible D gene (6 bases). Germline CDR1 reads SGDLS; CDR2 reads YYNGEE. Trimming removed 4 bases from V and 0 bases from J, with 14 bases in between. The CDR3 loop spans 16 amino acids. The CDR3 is CASSPQGSDSGNTIYF. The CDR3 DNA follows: TGTGCCAGCAGCCCCCAGGGGAGCGACTCTGGAAACACCATATATTTT.

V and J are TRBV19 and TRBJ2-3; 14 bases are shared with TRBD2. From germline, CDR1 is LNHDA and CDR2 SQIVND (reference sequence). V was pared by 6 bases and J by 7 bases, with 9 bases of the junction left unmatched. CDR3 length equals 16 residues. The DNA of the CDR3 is TGTGCCAGTAGGGGGACTAGCGGGGGCCTCCCCAATACGCAGTATTTT. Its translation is CASRGTSGGLPNTQYF.

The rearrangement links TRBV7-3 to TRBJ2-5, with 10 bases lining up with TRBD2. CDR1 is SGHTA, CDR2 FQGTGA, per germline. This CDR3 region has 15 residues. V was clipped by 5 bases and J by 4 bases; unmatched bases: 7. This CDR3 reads CASSRAGGPTETQYF. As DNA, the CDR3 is TGTGCCAGCAGCAGAGCGGGGGGGCCGACAGAGACCCAGTACTTC.

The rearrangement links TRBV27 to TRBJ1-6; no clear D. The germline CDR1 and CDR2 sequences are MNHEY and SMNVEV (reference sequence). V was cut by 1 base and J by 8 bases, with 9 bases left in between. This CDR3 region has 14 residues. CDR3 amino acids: CASSLLTADSPLHF. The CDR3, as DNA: TGTGCCAGCAGTTTATTAACTGCCGATTCACCCCTCCACTTT.

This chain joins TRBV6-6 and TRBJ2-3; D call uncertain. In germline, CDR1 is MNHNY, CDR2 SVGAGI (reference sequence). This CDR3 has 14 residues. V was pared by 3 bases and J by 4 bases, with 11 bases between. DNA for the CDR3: TGTGCCAGCAGTTATCACGGGCAGGCAGATACGCAGTATTTT. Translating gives CASSYHGQADTQYF.

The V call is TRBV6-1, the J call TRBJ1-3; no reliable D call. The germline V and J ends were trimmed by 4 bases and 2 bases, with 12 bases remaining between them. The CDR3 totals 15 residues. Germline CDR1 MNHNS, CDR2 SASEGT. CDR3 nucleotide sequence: TGTGCCAGCAGTGGCCCTTCGGTCACTGGAAACACCATATATTTT. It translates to CASSGPSVTGNTIYF.

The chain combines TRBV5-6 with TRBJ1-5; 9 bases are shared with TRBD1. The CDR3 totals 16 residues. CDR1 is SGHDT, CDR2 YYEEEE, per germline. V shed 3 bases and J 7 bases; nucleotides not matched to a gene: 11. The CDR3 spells CASSSDRGLRGQPQHF. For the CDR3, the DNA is TGTGCCAGCAGCTCGGACAGGGGATTGAGGGGACAGCCCCAGCATTTT.

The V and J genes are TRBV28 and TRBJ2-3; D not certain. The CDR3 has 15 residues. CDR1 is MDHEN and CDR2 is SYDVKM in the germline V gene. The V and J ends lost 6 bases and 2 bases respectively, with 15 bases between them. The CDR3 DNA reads TGTGCCAGCAGGCGGACGGGCCCGGACACAGATACGCAGTATTTT. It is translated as CASRRTGPDTDTQYF.

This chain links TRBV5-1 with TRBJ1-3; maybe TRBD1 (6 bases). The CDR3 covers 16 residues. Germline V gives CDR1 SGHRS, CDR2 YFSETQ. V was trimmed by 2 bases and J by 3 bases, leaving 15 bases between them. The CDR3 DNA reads TGCGCCAGCAGCTTATCCTACAGGGTTGATGGAAACACCATATATTTT. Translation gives CASSLSYRVDGNTIYF. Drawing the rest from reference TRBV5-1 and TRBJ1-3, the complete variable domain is KAGVTQTPRYLIKTRGQQVTLSCSPISGHRSVSWYQQTPGQGLQFLFEYFSETQRNKGNFPGRFSGRQFSNSRSEMNVSTLELGDSALYLCASSLSYRVDGNTIYFGEGSWLTVV.